A selection of T cell receptor beta chains follows, all from one sample in a study of cytomegalovirus exposure and HLA in healthy donors. Only in-frame clones appear in the TCRdb table, and some are missing; sequencing was by immunoSEQ multiplex PCR. This repertoire shows roughly 100,000 clones, 83% found once; its top ten account for 2.6%. The specimen was PBMCs. These receptors originate from a man between 35 and 55 years old in good health and CMV-seronegative. Each CDR3 is given with its conserved first and last residue. A D gene is named only where the DNA matches it firmly. A clone size is listed for some rows: how often the clone was seen (once, few, many), or a class if it is expanded.

V	J	D	size	DNA	CDR3
TRBV27	TRBJ1-2	NA	few	TGTGCCAGCAGTTTATCACCTTCAGGTATGGATGGCTACACCTTC	CASSLSPSGMDGYTF
TRBV7-6	TRBJ1-2	TRBD1	NA	TGTGCCAGCAGCTTAGCCGGGACAGGGGGATATGGCTACACCTTC	CASSLAGTGGYGYTF
TRBV27	TRBJ2-7	NA	NA	TGTGCCAGCAGTCCATACCTTGGGCTTGGGGAGCAGTACTTC	CASSPYLGLGEQYF
TRBV5-1	TRBJ1-5	NA	NA	TGCGCCAGCAGCTTAAGCCTCAATCAGCCCCAGCATTTT	CASSLSLNQPQHF
TRBV5-1	TRBJ2-1	TRBD2	NA	TGCGCCAGCAGCTTTGTAGCGGGGGGCACCTACAATGAGCAGTTCTTC	CASSFVAGGTYNEQFF
TRBV9	TRBJ2-5	TRBD1	NA	TGTGCCAGCAGTATAGACAGGGGTTGGGAGACCCAGTACTTC	CASSIDRGWETQYF
TRBV7-2	TRBJ2-5	NA	NA	TGTGCCAGCAGCCTAATCGGGGAGATACAAGAGACCCAGTACTTC	CASSLIGEIQETQYF
TRBV10-3	TRBJ1-1	TRBD1	NA	TGTGCCATCAGTTGGACAGGGGGCATGAACACTGAAGCTTTCTTT	CAISWTGGMNTEAFF
TRBV7-9	TRBJ1-2	TRBD1	NA	TGTGCCAGCAGCGGAAGAGGACAGGGGAATGGCTACACCTTC	CASSGRGQGNGYTF
TRBV5-6	TRBJ2-1	NA	NA	TGTGCCAGCAGCTTGACTTTCGGTGAGCAGTTCTTC	CASSLTFGEQFF
TRBV9	TRBJ2-7	NA	NA	TGTGCCAGCAGCGTAGGGTACCAGTCCTACGAGCAGTACTTC	CASSVGYQSYEQYF
TRBV29-1	TRBJ2-5	TRBD2	NA	TGCAGCGTTGAACCGCGGGGGGTGCAAGAGACCCAGTACTTC	CSVEPRGVQETQYF
TRBV18	TRBJ2-5	NA	once	TGTGCCAGCTCACCAAGGACAGAGTTCCAAGAGACCCAGTACTTC	CASSPRTEFQETQYF
TRBV30	TRBJ2-5	TRBD2	NA	TGTGCCTGGAGTGTGGGGGTAGCGGGGGGGGAGACCCAGTACTTC	CAWSVGVAGGETQYF
TRBV5-4	TRBJ2-2	TRBD1	NA	TGTGCCAGCAGGAAAGGACAGGTGCCAGGGGAGCTGTTTTTT	CASRKGQVPGELFF
TRBV2	TRBJ2-7	NA	NA	TGTGCCAGCAAGGATTTGGCCACCGAGGGGCAGTACTTC	CASKDLATEGQYF
TRBV29-1	TRBJ1-2	NA	few	TGCAGCATATTGGACAGTTGGAATTGGGGCTACACCTTC	CSILDSWNWGYTF
TRBV7-6	TRBJ1-2	NA	NA	TGTGCCAGCAGCTTAGGACCCAGGGTGGGCTACACCTTC	CASSLGPRVGYTF
TRBV14	TRBJ2-5	TRBD1	NA	TGTGCCAGCACCATGACAGGGGCGGGGGAGACCCAGTACTTC	CASTMTGAGETQYF
TRBV19	TRBJ1-1	NA	few	TGTGCCAGTAGTTCTACCATGAACACTGAAGCTTTCTTT	CASSSTMNTEAFF
TRBV6-5	TRBJ2-5	NA	NA	TGTGCCAGCAGCTACGAGGGGGGGGCCTCCCAAGAGACCCAGTACTTC	CASSYEGGASQETQYF
TRBV9	TRBJ1-3	NA	NA	TGTGCCAGCAGCGTAGGAGGCGAGGGAAACACCATATATTTT	CASSVGGEGNTIYF
TRBV7-2	TRBJ2-3	NA	NA	TGTGCCAGCAGACGGCGGACAGGGAGGGTCCCAGATACGCAGTATTTT	CASRRRTGRVPDTQYF
TRBV29-1	TRBJ2-2	NA	once	TGCAGCGTTCCCAAGCCCTTTGCGAACACCGGGGAGCTGTTTTTT	CSVPKPFANTGELFF
TRBV19	TRBJ2-7	NA	NA	TGTGCCAGTAGCGGGGGGCGAGAGCAGTACTTC	CASSGGREQYF
TRBV5-1	TRBJ1-3	NA	NA	TGCGCCAGCAGCCCACTAACAGGGATTGGAAACACCATATATTTT	CASSPLTGIGNTIYF
TRBV10-2	TRBJ1-5	NA	once	TGCGCCAGCAGTGAGTTACCGGGTATAAGCAATCAGCCCCAGCATTTT	CASSELPGISNQPQHF
TRBV2	TRBJ1-1	NA	NA	TGTGCCAGCAGGGCGGACAGTATGAACACTGAAGCTTTCTTT	CASRADSMNTEAFF
TRBV5-6	TRBJ2-3	NA	NA	TGTGCCAGCAGCTTGGGGGGCTCAGATACGCAGTATTTT	CASSLGGSDTQYF
TRBV5-5	TRBJ1-1	NA	NA	TGTGCCAGCAGCTTAATACAGTTTATGAACACTGAAGCTTTCTTT	CASSLIQFMNTEAFF
TRBV5-1	TRBJ1-1	NA	NA	TGCGCCAGCAGCTACCCTGACAGGAACACTGAAGCTTTCTTT	CASSYPDRNTEAFF
TRBV27	TRBJ1-4	NA	few	TGTGCCAGCAGTTTCCTTTTACCCAGGGGCGCTGGGGAAAAACTGTTTTTT	CASSFLLPRGAGEKLFF
TRBV7-9	TRBJ1-1	NA	NA	TGTGCCAGCAGCCTGGGGGAGGACACTGAAGCTTTCTTT	CASSLGEDTEAFF
TRBV7-2	TRBJ2-7	TRBD1	NA	TGTGCCAGCAGATCCAATCCGGGACAGGGGTACGAGCAGTACTTC	CASRSNPGQGYEQYF
TRBV30	TRBJ1-4	NA	NA	TGTGCCACCACACGGGCAACTAATGAAAAACTGTTTTTT	CATTRATNEKLFF
TRBV27	TRBJ2-3	TRBD2	NA	TGTGCCAGCAGTTTAACACTAGCGGGGGGGCCAGATACGCAGTATTTT	CASSLTLAGGPDTQYF
TRBV19	TRBJ2-1	NA	NA	TGTGCCAGTAGTTCGTCCGGGGGAACCTACAATGAGCAGTTCTTC	CASSSSGGTYNEQFF
TRBV19	TRBJ2-7	NA	NA	TGTGCCAGTAGTTTGGGGGGGCATCTGAACGAGCAGTACTTC	CASSLGGHLNEQYF
TRBV7-2	TRBJ2-1	NA	once	TGTGCCAGCAGCCCTCGCGCAGGGGGGAGCTCCTACAATGAGCAGTTCTTC	CASSPRAGGSSYNEQFF
TRBV29-1	TRBJ1-2	NA	NA	TGCAGCGTTGAAGTGCGGCAGGGGGGCTACACCTTC	CSVEVRQGGYTF
TRBV4-3	TRBJ2-5	NA	once	TGCGCCAGCAGCCAAGACGCGGGCTGGGAGACCCAGTACTTC	CASSQDAGWETQYF
TRBV10-3	TRBJ1-1	TRBD1	NA	TGTGCCATCAGTGAATCGACAGGGTTTAAAAACACTGAAGCTTTCTTT	CAISESTGFKNTEAFF
TRBV11-2	TRBJ1-2	TRBD1	NA	TGTGCCAGCAGCTTAGATGGCCGACAGGGGGTGTATGGCTACACCTTC	CASSLDGRQGVYGYTF
TRBV5-1	TRBJ2-1	TRBD2	NA	TGCGCCAGCAGATTTACTAGCGGGGTAATGTATGAGCAGTTCTTC	CASRFTSGVMYEQFF
TRBV6-1	TRBJ2-3	TRBD2	NA	TGTGCCAGCAGTGGACTAGCGGGGGGGCCAGATACGCAGTATTTT	CASSGLAGGPDTQYF
TRBV9	TRBJ1-6	NA	once	TGTGCCAGCAGCCTAACCCCTTTCACGCAGGCGTATAATTCACCCCTCCACTTT	CASSLTPFTQAYNSPLHF
TRBV18	TRBJ2-5	NA	NA	TGTGCCAGCTCACCAGACCAGGGAGGAGAGACCCAGTACTTC	CASSPDQGGETQYF
TRBV27	TRBJ2-3	TRBD2	NA	TGTGCCAGCAGTTTTTCACAACGGGGGGGCTCTGAAGATACGCAGTATTTT	CASSFSQRGGSEDTQYF
TRBV9	TRBJ2-5	TRBD2	NA	TGTGCCAGCAGCGTAGCTGGAGCGGGGGGGGGAGAGACCCAGTACTTC	CASSVAGAGGGETQYF
TRBV29-1	TRBJ2-1	TRBD2	NA	TGCAGCGTTGAAGATGGGAGCGGGGGAGACAATGAGCAGTTCTTC	CSVEDGSGGDNEQFF
TRBV30	TRBJ2-5	TRBD2	few	TGTGCCTGGGGGCTAGCGGGGGTCGGGGAGACCCAGTACTTC	CAWGLAGVGETQYF
TRBV14	TRBJ1-2	NA	once	TGTGCCAGCAGCCAGGACAGAAACTATGGCTACACCTTC	CASSQDRNYGYTF